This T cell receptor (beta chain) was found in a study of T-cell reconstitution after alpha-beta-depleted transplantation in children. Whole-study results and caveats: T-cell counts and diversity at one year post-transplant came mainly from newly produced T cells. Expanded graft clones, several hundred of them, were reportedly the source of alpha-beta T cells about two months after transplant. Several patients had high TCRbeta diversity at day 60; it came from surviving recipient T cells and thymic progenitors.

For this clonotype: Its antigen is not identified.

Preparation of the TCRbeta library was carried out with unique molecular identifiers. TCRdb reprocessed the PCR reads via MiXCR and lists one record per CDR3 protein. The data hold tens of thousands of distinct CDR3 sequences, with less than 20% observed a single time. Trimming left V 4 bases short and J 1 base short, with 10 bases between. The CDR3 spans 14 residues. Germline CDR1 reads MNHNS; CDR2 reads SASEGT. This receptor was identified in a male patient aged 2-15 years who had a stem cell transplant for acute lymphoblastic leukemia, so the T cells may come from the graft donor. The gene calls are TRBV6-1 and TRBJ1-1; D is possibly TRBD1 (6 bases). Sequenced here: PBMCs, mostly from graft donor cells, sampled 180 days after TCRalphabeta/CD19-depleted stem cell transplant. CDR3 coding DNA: TGTGCCAGCAGTGGGCCGGACAGGAACACTGAAGCTTTCTTT. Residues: CASSGPDRNTEAFF.